This T cell receptor beta chain emerged from a study of blood T cells in healthy people across ages. General study findings and limits: Measured against age, TCR beta diversity per million T cells decreased in a roughly linear manner.

The germline V gene has CDR1 DFQATT and CDR2 SNEGSKA (reference sequence). Unmatched junction bases numbered 9, after V lost 0 bases and J lost 5 bases. The CDR3 runs 16 residues. Using a J-beta primer mix together with a sample-barcoded 5' primer, a second PCR was run for about 7 to 12 cycles. CDR3-containing paired-end reads numbered at least 3 million in each sample. TCRdb independently ran MiXCR on the 5' RACE reads; one entry per CDR3 protein. In the table there are 1.5 million to 2 million distinct CDR3 sequences, roughly 27% of which are singletons. A word on this clonotype: Its antigen is undetermined.

They isolated at least 6 million PBMCs from each sample. J is TRBJ2-3 and V is TRBV20-1; 9 bases line up with TRBD2. This receptor was obtained from a woman aged 30 to 39 in good health. The source material was blood. The CDR3 DNA reads TGCAGTGCTAGAGATTTGGCGGGGGGGCCGGGAGATACGCAGTATTTT. Translating gives CSARDLAGGPGDTQYF.